This is a list of T cell receptor beta chains from one sample in a study of blood T cells in healthy people across ages. TCRdb reprocessed the 5' RACE reads with MiXCR, giving one entry per CDR3 protein. The profile shows about 1.8 million distinct CDR3 sequences, 49% of them singletons. Sequences were obtained from blood. The receptors originated from a woman aged 40 to 49 in good health. CDR3s include the opening cysteine and the closing phenylalanine or tryptophan. The D gene is left open where the match is weak. Where a row states a size, it is once, few, many or the class of an expanded clone; other rows omit it.

d_call	clone_size	v_call	j_call	cdr3_aa	cdr3_nt
-	-	TRBV5-1	TRBJ1-4	CASSLFRADEKLFF	TGCGCCAGCAGCTTGTTCAGGGCTGATGAAAAACTGTTTTTT
TRBD1	-	TRBV4-1	TRBJ1-2	CASSQDGSQGATGYTF	TGCGCCAGCAGCCAAGATGGTTCACAGGGGGCAACCGGCTACACCTTC
-	few	TRBV5-1	TRBJ1-2	CASSLFTDGYTF	TGCGCCAGCAGCTTGTTTACTGATGGCTACACCTTC
-	once	TRBV11-2	TRBJ2-1	CASSLFQARSSYNEQFF	TGTGCCAGCAGCTTATTTCAGGCAAGGAGCTCCTACAATGAGCAGTTCTTC
TRBD1	-	TRBV20-1	TRBJ1-5	CSARPGQVLNQPQHF	TGCAGTGCTAGACCTGGACAGGTTCTAAATCAGCCCCAGCATTTT
TRBD2	once	TRBV20-1	TRBJ2-1	CSASQGLAGNEQFF	TGCAGTGCTTCCCAGGGACTAGCGGGCAATGAGCAGTTCTTC
-	few	TRBV7-6	TRBJ2-7	CATPQGGDYEQYF	TGTGCCACCCCGCAGGGGGGGGACTACGAGCAGTACTTC
TRBD2	many	TRBV7-2	TRBJ2-5	CASSLGLTQETQYF	TGTGCCAGCAGCTTGGGACTAACACAGGAGACCCAGTACTTC
TRBD1	-	TRBV2	TRBJ2-5	CASSDQGAAGETQYF	TGTGCCAGCAGTGATCAGGGGGCGGCGGGTGAGACCCAGTACTTC
-	-	TRBV14	TRBJ2-3	CASSQYGTISTDTQYF	TGTGCCAGCAGCCAGTATGGGACCATCAGCACAGATACGCAGTATTTT
-	-	TRBV4-2	TRBJ2-1	CASSQEVGSTYNEQFF	TGTGCCAGCAGCCAAGAGGTGGGCAGCACCTACAATGAGCAGTTCTTC
TRBD1	-	TRBV28	TRBJ2-1	CASGGRQGAGNEQFF	TGTGCCAGCGGTGGGCGACAGGGGGCAGGGAACGAGCAGTTCTTC
-	few	TRBV12-3/TRBV12-4	TRBJ1-5	CASSLVGAGNQPQHF	TGTGCCAGCAGTTTAGTGGGGGCTGGCAATCAGCCCCAGCATTTT
-	-	TRBV10-3	TRBJ2-5	CAISDFGGSQETQYF	TGTGCCATCAGTGATTTCGGGGGTTCACAAGAGACCCAGTACTTC
-	-	TRBV28	TRBJ2-5	CASRIGGARETQYF	TGTGCCAGCAGAATCGGGGGCGCGAGAGAGACCCAGTACTTC
-	-	TRBV15	TRBJ2-1	CATSRVSSFNEQFF	TGTGCCACCAGCAGAGTTTCTAGTTTTAATGAGCAGTTCTTC
-	once	TRBV6-2/TRBV6-3	TRBJ2-7	CASRRGQLYEQYF	TGTGCCAGCAGGCGAGGACAACTATACGAGCAGTACTTC
TRBD1	once	TRBV7-9	TRBJ2-1	CASSFVGDSKFF	TGTGCCAGCAGCTTTGTAGGGGACAGTAAGTTCTTC
TRBD1	-	TRBV20-1	TRBJ2-3	CSASGTGAAADTQYF	TGCAGTGCTTCCGGGACAGGGGCCGCCGCAGATACGCAGTATTTT
TRBD2	-	TRBV28	TRBJ2-1	CASSLWASGDNEQFF	TGTGCCAGCAGTTTATGGGCCAGCGGGGACAATGAGCAGTTCTTC
-	few	TRBV7-2	TRBJ2-5	CARSLASQARETQYF	TGTGCCCGCAGCTTAGCTTCCCAGGCACGAGAGACCCAGTACTTC
TRBD2	-	TRBV7-2	TRBJ2-1	CASSFMTSGGADGEQFF	TGTGCCAGCAGCTTTATGACTAGCGGGGGGGCTGATGGGGAGCAGTTCTTC
-	-	TRBV4-1	TRBJ1-1	CASSPGPQNTEAFF	TGCGCCAGCAGCCCGGGACCGCAGAACACTGAAGCTTTCTTT
-	-	TRBV27	TRBJ2-5	CASSLLGGEIETQYF	TGTGCCAGCAGTTTATTGGGTGGGGAAATAGAGACCCAGTACTTC
-	few	TRBV2	TRBJ1-2	CASRLDSSNYGYTF	TGTGCCAGCAGACTCGACAGTTCAAACTATGGCTACACCTTC